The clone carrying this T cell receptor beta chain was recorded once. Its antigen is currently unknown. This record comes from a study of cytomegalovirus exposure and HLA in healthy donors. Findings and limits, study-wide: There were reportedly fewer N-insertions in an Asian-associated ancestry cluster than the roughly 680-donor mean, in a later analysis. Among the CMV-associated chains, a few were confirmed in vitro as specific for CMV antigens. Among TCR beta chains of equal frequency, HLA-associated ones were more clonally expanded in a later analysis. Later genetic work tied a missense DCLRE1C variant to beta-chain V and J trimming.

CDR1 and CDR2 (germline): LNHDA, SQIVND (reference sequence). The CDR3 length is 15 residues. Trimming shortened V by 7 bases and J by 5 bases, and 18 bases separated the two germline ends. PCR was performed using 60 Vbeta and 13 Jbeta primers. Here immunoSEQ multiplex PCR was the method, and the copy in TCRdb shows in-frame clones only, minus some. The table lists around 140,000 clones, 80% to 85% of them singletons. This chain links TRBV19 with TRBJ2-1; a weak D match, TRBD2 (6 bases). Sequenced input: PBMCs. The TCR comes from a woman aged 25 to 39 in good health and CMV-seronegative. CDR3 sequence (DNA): TGTGCCAGTACCGGGGGTCCCTCTGCCCACAATGAGCAGTTCTTC. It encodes CASTGGPSAHNEQFF.